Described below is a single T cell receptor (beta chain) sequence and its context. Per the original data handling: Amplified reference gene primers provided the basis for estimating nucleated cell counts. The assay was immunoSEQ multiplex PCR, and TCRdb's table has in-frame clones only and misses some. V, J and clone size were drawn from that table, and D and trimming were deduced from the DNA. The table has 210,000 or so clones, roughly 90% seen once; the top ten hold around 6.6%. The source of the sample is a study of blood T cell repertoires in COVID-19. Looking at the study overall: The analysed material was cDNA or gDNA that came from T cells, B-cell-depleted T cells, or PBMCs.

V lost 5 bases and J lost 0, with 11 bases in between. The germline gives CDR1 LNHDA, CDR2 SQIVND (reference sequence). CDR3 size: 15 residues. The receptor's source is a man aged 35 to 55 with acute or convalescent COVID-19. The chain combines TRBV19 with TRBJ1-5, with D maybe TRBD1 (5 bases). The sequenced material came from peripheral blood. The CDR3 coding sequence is TGTGCCAGTAGTTACCTGCAGGGTAGCAATCAGCCCCAGCATTTT. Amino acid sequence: CASSYLQGSNQPQHF.